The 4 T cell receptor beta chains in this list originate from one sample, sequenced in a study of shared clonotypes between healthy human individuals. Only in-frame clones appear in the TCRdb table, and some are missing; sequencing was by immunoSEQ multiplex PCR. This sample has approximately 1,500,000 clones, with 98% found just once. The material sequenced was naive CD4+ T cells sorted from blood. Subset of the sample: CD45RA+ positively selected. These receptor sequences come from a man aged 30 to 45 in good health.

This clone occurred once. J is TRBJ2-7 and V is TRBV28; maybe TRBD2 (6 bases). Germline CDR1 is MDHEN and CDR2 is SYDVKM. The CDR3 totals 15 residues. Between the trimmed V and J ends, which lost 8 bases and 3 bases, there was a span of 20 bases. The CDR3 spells CASLPGGDLVYEQYF. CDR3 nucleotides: TGTGCCAGCCTTCCCGGAGGGGACCTAGTCTACGAGCAGTACTTC.

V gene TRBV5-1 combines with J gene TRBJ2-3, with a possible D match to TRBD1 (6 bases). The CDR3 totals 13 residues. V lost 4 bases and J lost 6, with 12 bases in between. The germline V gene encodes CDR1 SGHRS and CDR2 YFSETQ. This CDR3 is CASSRYRVDTQYF. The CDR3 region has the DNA TGCGCCAGCAGCCGATACAGGGTGGATACGCAGTATTTT.

CDR3 in amino acids: CASSLGLYEQYF. The CDR3 nucleotides are TGTGCCAGCAGTTTAGGGCTCTACGAGCAGTACTTC. The V gene is TRBV27, the J gene TRBJ2-7; D is uncertain. The CDR3 spans 12 residues. CDR1 is MNHEY, CDR2 SMNVEV, per germline (reference sequence). Trimming took off 2 bases at V and 3 bases at J, with 5 bases between the two ends.

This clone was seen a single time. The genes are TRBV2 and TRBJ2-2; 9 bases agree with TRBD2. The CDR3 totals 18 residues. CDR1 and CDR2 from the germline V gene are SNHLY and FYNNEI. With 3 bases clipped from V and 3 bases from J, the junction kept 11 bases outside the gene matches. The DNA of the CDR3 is TGTGCCAGCAGTGAGTTCCCCCTAGCGGGATCGCACACCGGGGAGCTGTTTTTT. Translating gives CASSEFPLAGSHTGELFF. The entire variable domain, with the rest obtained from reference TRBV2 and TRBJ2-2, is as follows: EPEVTQTPSHQVTQMGQEVILRCVPISNHLYFYWYRQILGQKVEFLVSFYNNEISEKSEIFDDQFSVERPDGSNFTLKIRSTKLEDSAMYFCASSEFPLAGSHTGELFFGEGSRLTVL.